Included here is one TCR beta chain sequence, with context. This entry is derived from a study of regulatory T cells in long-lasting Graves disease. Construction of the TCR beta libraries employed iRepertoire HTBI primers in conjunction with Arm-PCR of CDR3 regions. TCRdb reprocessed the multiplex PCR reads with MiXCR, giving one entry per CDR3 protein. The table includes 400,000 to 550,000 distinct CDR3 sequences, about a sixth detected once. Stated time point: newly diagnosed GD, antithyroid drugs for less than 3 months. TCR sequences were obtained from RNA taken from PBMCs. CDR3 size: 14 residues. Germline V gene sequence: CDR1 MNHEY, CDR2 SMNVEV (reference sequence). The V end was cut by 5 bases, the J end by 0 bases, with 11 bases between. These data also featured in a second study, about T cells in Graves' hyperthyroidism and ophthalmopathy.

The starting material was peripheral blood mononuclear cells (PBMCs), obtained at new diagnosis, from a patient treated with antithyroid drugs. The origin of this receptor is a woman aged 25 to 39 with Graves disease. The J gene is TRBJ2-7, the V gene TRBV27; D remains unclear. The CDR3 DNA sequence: TGTGCCAGCAGTGGAAACTGGGACTCCTACGAGCAGTACTTC. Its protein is CASSGNWDSYEQYF.